This T cell receptor beta chain was found in a study of cytomegalovirus exposure and HLA in healthy donors. Study conclusions and caveats: Researchers reported in a later analysis that a missense DCLRE1C variant was tied to TCR beta V- and J-gene trimming. Relative to the roughly 700-donor mean, N-insertions were reportedly fewer in an Asian-associated ancestry cluster in a later analysis. TCR beta sequences reportedly predicted most subjects' HLA-A and HLA-B alleles accurately.

A note on this clone: Its antigen is still unknown.

Unmatched junction bases numbered 3, after V lost 7 bases and J lost 0 bases. The germline V gene has CDR1 SGHRS and CDR2 YFSETQ. The CDR3 is 13 amino acids. The PCR had 60 Vbeta and 13 Jbeta primers. Sequencing used immunoSEQ multiplex PCR; TCRdb keeps in-frame clones, though not all of them. The sample holds just over 200,000 clones, 82% seen once. Regarding donors, all were healthy bone marrow donors. The clonotype comes from a woman aged 40 to 50 in good health and CMV-seronegative. The sample comprised PBMCs. V usage is TRBV5-1 and J usage is TRBJ1-2; 7 bases fit TRBD1. CDR3 in amino acids: CASGDRSNYGYTF. The DNA of the CDR3 is TGCGCCAGCGGGGACAGATCTAACTATGGCTACACCTTC.